Below, one T cell receptor (beta chain) is given with its context. Adults between roughly 18 and 90 years of age took part from 20 to 25 US areas. Allocation to cohorts depended on clinical history reported by the participants. This sample is drawn from a study of blood T cell repertoires in COVID-19. About the research overall: Samples of COVID-19 (acute and convalescent) were obtained from the United States, Italy and Spain. PBMCs, B-cell-depleted T cells, or T cells provided the cDNA or gDNA that made up the material.

Method: immunoSEQ multiplex PCR; TCRdb's copy keeps in-frame clones and lacks some. The sample holds 300,000 to 400,000 clones, roughly 90% seen once. This CDR3 comprises 15 residues. The V segment lost 5 bases and the J segment 6 bases; nucleotides outside the gene matches: 10. Per the germline V gene, CDR1 is MNHEY and CDR2 is SVGAGI. Source material: PBMCs or T cells enriched from blood (not recorded which). J is TRBJ1-2 and V is TRBV6-5; 9 bases align to TRBD1. The source is a woman aged 30 to 39 with acute COVID-19. The CDR3 nucleotides read TGTGCCAGCAGTAAGGGGACAGGGTCCTACGATGGCTACACCTTC. Encoded protein: CASSKGTGSYDGYTF.